One and the same sample provided the 15 T cell receptor beta chains below, sequenced in a study of T-cell memory formation after mild COVID-19. From the 5' RACE reads, TCRdb called clonotypes with MiXCR, one entry per CDR3 protein. The sample yields 380,000 or so distinct CDR3 sequences, 13% to 15% seen once. Material: PBMCs or a T cell subset sorted from them (not recorded which). Receptors originate from a young man who had mild COVID-19 (a few samples of this study predate the infection). Cell type and time point are not known.

This clonotype was counted ten times or more. V is TRBV12-3 or TRBV12-4 and J is TRBJ2-2; D is unresolved. Trimming cost V 8 bases and J 0 bases, with 7 bases left between them. This CDR3 is built from 13 residues. The CDR3: CASGQANTGELFF. For the CDR3, the DNA is TGTGCCAGCGGGCAAGCGAACACCGGGGAGCTGTTTTTT.

This chain uses TRBV4-1 with TRBJ1-2; D is uncertain. The CDR3 contains 16 residues. The germline CDR1 and CDR2 sequences are MGHRA and YSYEKL. Trimming removed 2 bases at V and 3 bases at J, with 16 bases between. CDR3 loop: CASSQFLPGRDYGYTF. CDR3 sequence (DNA): TGCGCCAGCAGCCAATTTCTCCCCGGGCGAGACTATGGCTACACCTTC.

This clonotype turned up a few times. The chain employs TRBV6-2 or TRBV6-3 and TRBJ2-3; a possible D gene is TRBD2 (6 bases). The CDR3 covers 15 residues. Between the trimmed V and J ends, which lost 2 bases and 2 bases, there was a span of 11 bases. Germline values: CDR1 MNHEY, CDR2 SVGEGT. The CDR3 loop reads CASSYKTRNTDTQYF. Here the CDR3 DNA reads TGTGCCAGCAGTTACAAGACTAGGAACACAGATACGCAGTATTTT.

This clonotype appeared a few times. V and J are TRBV12-3 or TRBV12-4 and TRBJ2-5; D not certain. V dropped 1 base and J dropped 5 bases, with 11 bases sitting between them. The CDR3 runs 14 residues. The CDR3 spells CASSLETAQETQYF. CDR3 DNA: TGTGCCAGCAGTTTAGAGACGGCCCAGGAGACCCAGTACTTC.

There are a few counts of this clonotype. This sequence joins TRBV7-9 and TRBJ2-1; perhaps D is TRBD1 or TRBD2 (5 bases each). This CDR3 contains 16 residues. Trimming stripped 5 bases from V and 5 bases from J, with 19 bases between. Per germline, CDR1 SEHNR and CDR2 FQNEAQ (reference sequence). The CDR3 protein is CASSPLRDAGDNEQFF. The CDR3 region has the DNA TGTGCCAGCAGCCCTCTCCGGGACGCTGGGGACAATGAGCAGTTCTTC.

This clonotype was seen only a few times. This chain joins TRBV18 and TRBJ1-3, with D maybe TRBD1 (5 bases). The V end was cut by 6 bases, the J end by 0 bases, with 12 bases between. The CDR3 is made up of 15 amino acids. Per germline, CDR1 KGHSH and CDR2 LQKENI. The CDR3 is CASSQDIDSGNTIYF. CDR3 coding DNA: TGTGCCAGCTCGCAGGACATAGACTCTGGAAACACCATATATTTT. Filled out from reference TRBV18 and TRBJ1-3, the complete variable domain reads NAGVMQNPRHLVRRRGQEARLRCSPMKGHSHVYWYRQLPEEGLKFMVYLQKENIIDESGMPKERFSAEFPKEGPSILRIQQVVRGDSAAYFCASSQDIDSGNTIYFGEGSWLTVV.

The chain employs TRBV29-1 and TRBJ2-2; no reliable D call. The V end lost 1 base, the J end lost 2 bases, and 11 bases lay between the germline ends. Per the germline V gene, CDR1 is SQVTM and CDR2 is ANQGSEA. This CDR3 has 15 residues. The CDR3, as DNA: TGCAGCGTTGAAGTCGGTGGGATAAACACCGGGGAGCTGTTTTTT. It is translated as CSVEVGGINTGELFF.

This clonotype appeared a few times. Here the CDR3 DNA reads TGTGCCAGCACCCTGAGGACAGGAACCGGCTACACCTTC. Translated: CASTLRTGTGYTF. V usage is TRBV12-3 or TRBV12-4 and J usage is TRBJ1-2; 7 nucleotides agree with TRBD1. The CDR3 loop spans 13 amino acids. Trimming cost V 7 bases and J 8 bases; bases outside gene matches: 10.

The table lists this clonotype with many counts. The rearrangement uses TRBV6-2 or TRBV6-3 and TRBJ2-1, with 9 bases that match TRBD2. The CDR3 is 15 amino acids. V shed 2 bases, J shed 6 bases, and the junction held 5 bases outside the gene matches. CDR1 is MNHEY, CDR2 SVGEGT, per germline. The CDR3 loop reads CASSYRGTSINEQFF. CDR3 sequence (DNA): TGTGCCAGCAGTTACAGGGGGACTAGCATCAATGAGCAGTTCTTC.

In this sample, this clonotype turned up many times. CDR3 nucleotide sequence: TGTGCCAGCAGCCAAGGAGGACCGGGGTGTAGCACAGATACGCAGTATTTT. Translated, it gives CASSQGGPGCSTDTQYF. The chain joins TRBV3-2 to TRBJ2-3; the table's D call, TRBD1, was not checked against the DNA. TRBV3-2 is given as a pseudogene. This CDR3 has 17 residues.

This clonotype appeared many times. This sequence joins TRBV6-6 and TRBJ2-7; D not resolved. The germline gives CDR1 MNHNY, CDR2 SVGAGI (reference sequence). The CDR3 is made up of 20 amino acids. Trimming removed 7 bases at V and 3 bases at J, with 34 bases between. CDR3 nucleotides: TGTGCCAGCACCATGCCCCGCTTGGGTTTCTCGGACGGCTCCGGCTACGAGCAGTACGTC. Amino acid sequence: CASTMPRLGFSDGSGYEQYV.

This clonotype has just a few counts. V gene TRBV5-1 combines with J gene TRBJ1-2; D unresolved. CDR1 SGHRS and CDR2 YFSETQ come from the germline V gene. There are 13 residues in the CDR3. The ends were cut back, 0 bases at V and 4 bases at J, with 7 bases in the middle. CDR3 sequence: CASSLDQPYGYTF. As DNA, the CDR3 is TGCGCCAGCAGCTTGGATCAACCCTATGGCTACACCTTC.

This clonotype was seen repeatedly, ten times or more. This sequence joins TRBV5-1 and TRBJ2-7, with 7 bases that match TRBD2. Germline-derived CDR1 and CDR2 are SGHRS and YFSETQ. The CDR3 runs to 13 residues. J lost 0 bases, V lost 4 bases, and 1 base had no gene match. The CDR3 protein is CASSTGGSYEQYF. CDR3 in DNA: TGCGCCAGCAGCACGGGGGGCTCCTACGAGCAGTACTTC.

In its sample, this clonotype was seen a few times. The J gene is TRBJ1-1, the V gene TRBV4-2; no reliable D call. Germline values: CDR1 LGHNA, CDR2 YNFKEQ. Trimming left V 0 bases short and J 1 base short, with 9 bases between. The CDR3 is 15 residues long. The chain's CDR3 is CASSQDYSGNTEAFF. The CDR3 nucleotides are TGTGCCAGCAGCCAAGACTACAGTGGGAACACTGAAGCTTTCTTT.

This clonotype was detected many times. This rearrangement joins TRBV2 to TRBJ2-1; 10 bases fit TRBD2. The germline gives CDR1 SNHLY, CDR2 FYNNEI. The junction had 0 bases not matched to a gene; V was cut back by 2 bases and J by 2 bases. This CDR3 is built from 15 residues. The DNA for the CDR3 is TGTGCCAGCAGTGAACTAGCGGGGGCCTACAATGAGCAGTTCTTC. It translates to CASSELAGAYNEQFF.